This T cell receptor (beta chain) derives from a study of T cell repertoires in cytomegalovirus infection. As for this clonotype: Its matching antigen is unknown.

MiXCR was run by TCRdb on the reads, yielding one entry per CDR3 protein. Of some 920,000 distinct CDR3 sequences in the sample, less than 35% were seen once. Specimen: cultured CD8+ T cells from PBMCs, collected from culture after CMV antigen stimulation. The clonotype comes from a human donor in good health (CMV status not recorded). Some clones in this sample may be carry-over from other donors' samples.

CDR3 region: CASSLVSGLAGADTQYF. In DNA form, the CDR3 reads TGTGCCAGCAGCTTAGTATCCGGACTAGCGGGGGCAGATACGCAGTATTTT. This chain joins TRBV7-4 and TRBJ2-3, with 13 nucleotides matching TRBD2. Looked up from germline, CDR1 is SGHVT and CDR2 is SQSDAQ. This CDR3 region has 17 residues. V lost 1 base and J lost 4; bases outside the gene matches: 5.